Below are 31 T cell receptor beta chains sequenced from a single sample in a study of cytomegalovirus exposure and HLA in healthy donors. Amplification used 60 Vbeta primers and 13 Jbeta primers. The repertoire was sequenced with immunoSEQ multiplex PCR; TCRdb's copy has only in-frame clones and lacks some. The data hold roughly 100,000 clones, with 79% observed a single time. The sequencing input was PBMCs. All receptors derive from a man aged 45 to 65 in good health and CMV-seropositive.

The chain has TRBV9 and TRBJ2-7; D is uncertain. V dropped 7 bases and J dropped 2 bases, with 16 bases sitting between them. Germline assignment: CDR1 SGDLS and CDR2 YYNGEE. CDR3 size: 14 residues. CDR3 nucleotides: TGTGCCAGCTCAGGTGGAACCGTGGCCTACGAGCAGTACTTC. This encodes CASSGGTVAYEQYF.

This rearrangement joins TRBV6-1 to TRBJ1-5; a possible D gene is TRBD1 (6 bases). The CDR3 extends over 12 amino acids. Germline values: CDR1 MNHNS, CDR2 SASEGT. The V end lost 2 bases, the J end lost 7 bases, and 6 bases lay between the germline ends. The CDR3 loop is CASSERGQPQHF. CDR3 in DNA: TGTGCCAGCAGTGAAAGGGGGCAGCCCCAGCATTTT.

The chain links TRBV5-5 to TRBJ2-2; possible D gene TRBD1, 5 bases. Trimming pared 3 bases from V and 5 bases from J, leaving 11 bases between. Germline V gene sequence: CDR1 SGHKS, CDR2 YYEKEE (reference sequence). The CDR3 totals 14 residues. The CDR3 spells CASSWTSGTGELFF. As DNA, the CDR3 is TGTGCCAGCAGCTGGACCTCAGGGACCGGGGAGCTGTTTTTT.

The chain couples TRBV7-2 to TRBJ2-7, with 12 bases fitting TRBD2. CDR3 size: 14 residues. Germline CDR1 SGHTA, CDR2 FQGNSA. Losses at the gene ends were 5 bases for V and 4 bases for J; bases not matched to a gene: 3. The CDR3 bases are TGTGCCAGCAGCCGGACTAGCGGGGATTACGAGCAGTACTTC. This gives the protein CASSRTSGDYEQYF.

The sample holds one count of this clone. This chain uses TRBV30 with TRBJ2-6; D is perhaps TRBD2 (5 bases). V was shortened by 4 bases and J by 4 bases, with 14 bases between the two germline ends. The CDR3 totals 15 residues. Germline V gives CDR1 GTSNPN, CDR2 SVGIG (reference sequence). The CDR3: CAWTLSGVGANVLTF. The CDR3, as DNA: TGTGCCTGGACCCTCTCCGGGGTCGGGGCCAACGTCCTGACTTTC.

The chain links TRBV6-5 to TRBJ2-1; D perhaps matches TRBD2 (5 bases). Germline values: CDR1 MNHEY, CDR2 SVGAGI. Trimming cost V 8 bases and J 9 bases, with 8 bases left between them. The CDR3 totals 10 residues. CDR3 residues: CASGTSEQFF. In DNA, the CDR3 is TGTGCCAGCGGTACTAGTGAGCAGTTCTTC.

This chain uses TRBV15 with TRBJ2-3, with D tentatively TRBD2 (6 bases). The ends were cut back, 1 base at V and 1 base at J, with 9 bases in the middle. This CDR3 is 15 amino acids long. Germline V gene lookup returns CDR1 LNHNV and CDR2 YYDKDF (reference sequence). DNA of the CDR3: TGTGCCACCAGCAGAGGCGGGGTGGGCACAGATACGCAGTATTTT. Protein sequence: CATSRGGVGTDTQYF.

The chain combines TRBV9 with TRBJ2-2; D might be TRBD2 (6 bases). The CDR3 has 16 residues. The ends were cut back, 0 bases at V and 4 bases at J, with 13 bases in the middle. Per the germline V gene, CDR1 is SGDLS and CDR2 is YYNGEE. CDR3 in amino acids: CASSVGPGDGTGELFF. The CDR3 coding sequence is TGTGCCAGCAGCGTAGGCCCGGGGGACGGCACCGGGGAGCTGTTTTTT.

The chain combines TRBV27 with TRBJ2-1; 9 bases agree with TRBD2. V shed 5 bases, J shed 0 bases, and the junction held 8 bases outside the gene matches. This CDR3 has 17 amino acids. Germline V gene sequence: CDR1 MNHEY, CDR2 SMNVEV (reference sequence). The CDR3 is CASSPDLSGSSYNEQFF. Here the CDR3 DNA reads TGTGCCAGCAGTCCGGACCTTAGCGGGAGCTCCTACAATGAGCAGTTCTTC.

CDR3 sequence: CARSWGDRANEQFF. CDR3 DNA: TGTGCCAGAAGTTGGGGGGACAGGGCAAATGAGCAGTTCTTC. The chain joins TRBV5-3 to TRBJ2-1; TRBD1 matches 9 bases. TRBV5-3 qualifies as an ORF whose function is uncertain. V trimming: 5 bases; J trimming: 7 bases; junction bases outside the gene matches: 7. The CDR3 contains 14 residues.

This clone was counted only a few times. The chain couples TRBV9 to TRBJ2-1; 9 bases are a match to TRBD1. The length of the CDR3 is 16 residues. V was clipped by 0 bases and J by 2 bases; unmatched bases: 3. CDR1 SGDLS and CDR2 YYNGEE come from the germline V gene. The CDR3 nucleotides are TGTGCCAGCAGCGTAGATGGACAGGGGCCCTACAATGAGCAGTTCTTC. Translation gives CASSVDGQGPYNEQFF.

The V gene is TRBV11-2, the J gene TRBJ2-7; possible D gene TRBD2, 6 bases. Trimming shortened V by 5 bases and J by 4 bases, and 18 bases separated the two germline ends. This CDR3 contains 15 residues. The germline CDR1 and CDR2 sequences are SGHAT and FQNNGV. The CDR3 spells CASSPSSFGGYEQYF. The CDR3, as DNA: TGTGCCAGCAGCCCTAGTTCGTTCGGGGGTTACGAGCAGTACTTC.

The chain uses TRBV9 and TRBJ2-7; D perhaps matches TRBD2 (5 bases). V was shortened by 1 base and J by 5 bases, with 10 bases between the two germline ends. The germline V gene has CDR1 SGDLS and CDR2 YYNGEE. The length of the CDR3 is 13 residues. The CDR3 DNA follows: TGTGCCAGCAGCGTAACGGGTAGCGACGAGCAGTACTTC. Encoded protein: CASSVTGSDEQYF.

CDR3: CATSRADRSQETQYF. The CDR3 bases are TGTGCCACCAGCAGAGCAGACAGATCCCAAGAGACCCAGTACTTC. The chain is built from TRBV15 and TRBJ2-5; weak D call: TRBD1 (5 bases). The CDR3 totals 15 residues. Trimming left V 1 base short and J 1 base short, with 10 bases between. From germline, CDR1 is LNHNV and CDR2 YYDKDF (reference sequence).

The chain uses TRBV20-1 and TRBJ2-5, with TRBD1 identical over 7 bases. After removal of 6 bases from V and 4 bases from J, the junction contained 2 bases not matched to a gene. Per the germline V gene, CDR1 is DFQATT and CDR2 is SNEGSKA (reference sequence). The CDR3 consists of 11 residues. CDR3: CSAHRGETQYF. The CDR3 DNA reads as TGCAGTGCACACAGGGGAGAGACCCAGTACTTC.

The J gene is TRBJ2-7, the V gene TRBV30; D remains ambiguous. The germline V and J ends were trimmed by 0 bases and 3 bases, with 3 bases remaining between them. Per the germline V gene, CDR1 is GTSNPN and CDR2 is SVGIG (reference sequence). The CDR3 runs to 11 residues. CDR3 DNA: TGTGCCTGGAGTGTTAACTACGAGCAGTACTTC. It encodes CAWSVNYEQYF.

V and J are TRBV29-1 and TRBJ2-7, with a possible D match to TRBD1 (5 bases). Germline V gene sequence: CDR1 SQVTM, CDR2 ANQGSEA. The CDR3 totals 14 residues. V was pared by 6 bases and J by 7 bases, with 22 bases between. The CDR3 bases are TGCAGCGTGAACAGGCGTGGGATTCTCGGGGAGCAGTACTTC. Its translation is CSVNRRGILGEQYF.

The chain links TRBV30 to TRBJ1-4; the match to TRBD1 covers 7 bases. V was clipped by 0 bases and J by 6 bases; unmatched bases: 7. Per germline, CDR1 GTSNPN and CDR2 SVGIG (reference sequence). The length of the CDR3 is 15 residues. The CDR3 DNA follows: TGTGCCTGGAGTGTACAAGGGGACAGAGATGAAAAACTGTTTTTT. The encoded protein is CAWSVQGDRDEKLFF. The full variable domain, in which reference TRBV30 and TRBJ1-4 provide the parts outside the CDR3, is SQTIHQWPATLVQPVGSPLSLECTVEGTSNPNLYWYRQAAGRGLQLLFYSVGIGQISSEVPQNLSASRPQDRQFILSSKKLLLSDSGFYLCAWSVQGDRDEKLFFGSGTQLSVL.

V gene TRBV10-3 combines with J gene TRBJ2-5, with TRBD1 as a possible D gene (6 bases). Trimming removed 6 bases from V and 1 base from J, with 12 bases in between. Germline loops: CDR1 ENHRY, CDR2 SYGVKD. This CDR3 region has 14 residues. The CDR3 region is CAIRRTEAQETQYF. CDR3 sequence (DNA): TGTGCCATCAGGAGGACAGAAGCCCAAGAGACCCAGTACTTC.

V gene TRBV5-1 combines with J gene TRBJ2-3, with 8 bases lining up with TRBD2. Trimming removed 5 bases from V and 4 bases from J; junction bases left unmatched: 6. The V gene's germline CDR1 is SGHRS and CDR2 YFSETQ. This CDR3 region has 14 residues. The CDR3 nucleotides read TGCGCCAGCAGACCGAGCGGGAGTGCAGATACGCAGTATTTT. This sequence encodes CASRPSGSADTQYF.

In the case of this clone: The junction shows a germline mismatch at one end, possibly a read error. The V call is TRBV7-9, the J call TRBJ2-7; possibly TRBD1 for D (6 bases). Germline CDR1 SEHNR, CDR2 FQNEAQ (reference sequence). The CDR3 covers 15 residues. CDR3 nucleotides: TGTTCCAGCAGCTCCACAGGGCCGAGCTCCTACGAGCAGTACTTC. The encoded protein is CSSSSTGPSSYEQYF.

The chain is built from TRBV6-5 and TRBJ2-2; D is ambiguous. The length of the CDR3 is 13 residues. With 2 bases removed from V and 6 bases from J, the gap between germline ends came to 7 bases. CDR1 is MNHEY, CDR2 SVGAGI, per germline. This CDR3 reads CASSYLEAGELFF. The CDR3, as DNA: TGTGCCAGCAGTTACCTCGAGGCCGGGGAGCTGTTTTTT.

This clone has more than one count but fewer than ten. This chain joins TRBV7-2 and TRBJ2-3, with 7 bases that match TRBD2. J lost 5 bases, V lost 1 base, and 3 bases had no gene match. The CDR3 has 14 amino acids. The V gene's germline CDR1 is SGHTA and CDR2 FQGNSA. CDR3 coding DNA: TGTGCCAGCAGCTTAGAACTAGCGATAGATACGCAGTATTTT. It translates to CASSLELAIDTQYF. The full variable domain, its missing parts supplied by reference TRBV7-2 and TRBJ2-3, is GAGVSQSPSNKVTEKGKDVELRCDPISGHTALYWYRQSLGQGLEFLIYFQGNSAPDKSGLPSDRFSAERTGGSVSTLTIQRTQQEDSAVYLCASSLELAIDTQYFGPGTRLTVL.

The chain is built from TRBV19 and TRBJ2-7, with 7 bases matching TRBD2. The V gene's germline CDR1 is LNHDA and CDR2 SQIVND (reference sequence). This CDR3 is 14 amino acids long. Losses at the gene ends were 5 bases for V and 3 bases for J; bases not matched to a gene: 7. Here the CDR3 DNA reads TGTGCCAGTAGTGTCACTAGCGTCTTCTACGAGCAGTACTTC. It is translated as CASSVTSVFYEQYF.

This chain links TRBV25-1 with TRBJ2-4; tentatively, D is TRBD1 (7 bases). The CDR3 contains 14 residues. CDR1 MGHDK and CDR2 SYGVNS come from the germline V gene. V lost 6 bases and J lost 9, with 18 bases in between. In DNA, the CDR3 is TGTGCCAGCAGGTCCAGGGGGGCGCTTGCCATTCAGTACTTC. Protein: CASRSRGALAIQYF.

This clone was observed a single time. The chain uses TRBV2 and TRBJ2-5; 10 bases are shared with TRBD1. V trimming: 4 bases; J trimming: 6 bases; junction bases outside the gene matches: 5. In germline, CDR1 is SNHLY, CDR2 FYNNEI. The CDR3 covers 14 residues. The CDR3 spells CASSGRQGAKTQYF. In DNA, the CDR3 is TGTGCCAGCAGTGGCCGACAGGGGGCAAAGACCCAGTACTTC.

This clone was found a few times. This chain uses TRBV7-3 with TRBJ2-1; TRBD1 matches at 10 bases. Germline CDR1 is SGHTA and CDR2 is FQGTGA. Trimming cost V 5 bases and J 2 bases; bases outside gene matches: 6. CDR3 length equals 16 residues. In nucleotides, the CDR3 is TGTGCCAGCAGCGTCTCCGGGACAGGGGCCTACAATGAGCAGTTCTTC. Protein product: CASSVSGTGAYNEQFF.

The chain couples TRBV2 to TRBJ2-5; 10 bases align to TRBD1. This CDR3 is 17 amino acids long. V trimming: 3 bases; J trimming: 4 bases; junction bases outside the gene matches: 11. The V gene's germline CDR1 is SNHLY and CDR2 FYNNEI. CDR3 nucleotides: TGTGCCAGCAGTGACCGTAGGCAGGGACAGGGGTTAGAGACCCAGTACTTC. As protein: CASSDRRQGQGLETQYF.

The rearrangement joins TRBV30 to TRBJ1-2; 7 nucleotides match TRBD1. The V gene end was trimmed by 2 bases and the J gene end by 8 bases; junction bases not matched to a gene: 8. Germline V gene data show CDR1 as GTSNPN and CDR2 as SVGIG (reference sequence). The CDR3 sequence is 13 residues long. The CDR3 DNA reads TGTGCCTGGAGTCGGGACAGACCTAAGGGCTACACCTTC. Its translation: CAWSRDRPKGYTF.

For the CDR3, the DNA is TGTGCCAGCAGTTTCGGGTTACCGGGACTAGCGGGGGGTGAGCAGTACTTC. Protein product: CASSFGLPGLAGGEQYF. The chain employs TRBV27 and TRBJ2-7; 15 bases line up with TRBD2. From germline, CDR1 is MNHEY and CDR2 SMNVEV (reference sequence). V shed 3 bases and J 7 bases; nucleotides not matched to a gene: 10. The CDR3 has 17 amino acids.

The chain recombines TRBV29-1 with TRBJ2-7; 8 bases match TRBD2. CDR3 length: 15 amino acids. CDR1 is SQVTM and CDR2 is ANQGSEA in the germline V gene. With V trimmed by 6 bases and J by 0 bases, 10 bases remained unmatched. The CDR3 sequence: CSVYSGSQSSYEQYF. The CDR3 nucleotides are TGCAGCGTGTACAGCGGGAGCCAAAGCTCCTACGAGCAGTACTTC.